These 12 T cell receptor beta chains were all obtained from the same sample, sequenced in a study of regulatory T cells in long-lasting Graves disease. Time point in this sample: newly diagnosed GD, antithyroid drugs for less than 3 months. The authors made the TCR library using RNA they extracted from PBMCs. Arm-PCR with iRepertoire HTBI primers amplified the CDR3 regions for these TCR beta libraries. TCRdb recomputed calls from the multiplex PCR reads with MiXCR, one row per CDR3 protein. The sample has fewer than 350,000 distinct CDR3 sequences; about a sixth are singletons. Sequences were derived from peripheral blood mononuclear cells (PBMCs), sampled at new diagnosis, from a patient treated with antithyroid drugs. The origin of the receptors is a female donor with Graves disease.

This clonotype came up many times. This sequence may be a read error, since a much larger clone differs from it by one base. The chain links TRBV27 to TRBJ2-2, with 11 bases that match TRBD1. The CDR3 has 20 residues. The germline V gene encodes CDR1 MNHEY and CDR2 SMNVEV (reference sequence). CDR3 sequence reads: CASSWRQDRGRIVGAGELLF. The CDR3 DNA sequence: TGTGCCAGCAGTTGGCGTCAGGACAGGGGGCGTATTGTGGGGGCCGGGGAGCTGCTTTTT.

Concerning this clonotype itself: A far more abundant clone sits one base away, making this likely a read error. V and J are TRBV11-3 and TRBJ2-1; 10 bases fit TRBD1. Near its end, the DNA agrees better with TRBJ2-5, so the J call may be wrong. The germline gives CDR1 SGHNT, CDR2 YENEEA. The CDR3 consists of 15 residues. CDR3 protein: CASSDNRDRGEAQYF. The CDR3 nucleotides read TGTGCCAGCAGCGATAACCGGGACAGGGGTGAGGCCCAGTACTTC.

This clonotype occurred many times. V usage is TRBV12-3 or TRBV12-4 and J usage is TRBJ2-1; 16 bases match TRBD2. The CDR3 consists of 19 residues. The V gene end was trimmed by 6 bases and the J gene end by 2 bases; junction bases not matched to a gene: 10. CDR3 sequence reads: CASSSPGLAGGLPYNEQFF. CDR3 nucleotide sequence: TGTGCCAGCAGCTCACCGGGACTAGCGGGAGGGTTACCCTACAATGAGCAGTTCTTC.

In its sample, this clonotype was seen many times. V gene TRBV6-1 combines with J gene TRBJ2-5, with 9 nucleotides matching TRBD1. Germline CDR1 reads MNHNS; CDR2 reads SASEGT. Losses at the gene ends were 6 bases for V and 4 bases for J; bases not matched to a gene: 9. This CDR3 has 15 amino acids. CDR3 nucleotide sequence: TGTGCCAGCAGCTCCTGGGGGACAGGGTCAGAGACCCAGTACTTC. This encodes CASSSWGTGSETQYF.

The sample holds a few counts of this clonotype. V and J are TRBV6-2 or TRBV6-3 and TRBJ2-3; 11 bases agree with TRBD2. The germline gives CDR1 MNHEY, CDR2 SVGEGT. The CDR3 has 17 amino acids. V lost 7 bases and J lost 2; bases outside the gene matches: 11. CDR3 bases: TGTGCCAGCATCACACCGGATAGCGGGAGGGCCACAGATACGCAGTATTTT. Translating it yields CASITPDSGRATDTQYF.

With regard to this clonotype: This may stem from a read error, because a much larger clone lies one nucleotide away. The genes are TRBV6-1 and TRBJ1-2; 7 nucleotides align to TRBD1. Germline CDR1 and CDR2: MNHNS and SASEGT. CDR3 length equals 15 residues. CDR3 DNA sequence: TGTGCCAGCAGTAGAGGGGGCTCTACAAACTGTGGCTACACCTTC. Its translation is CASSRGGSTNCGYTF.

This clonotype was recorded a few times. A much larger clone differs from this one at a single base, so this may be a read error. The rearrangement uses TRBV27 and TRBJ2-4; D unresolved. With 3 bases removed from V and 3 bases from J, the gap between germline ends came to 0 bases. Per the germline V gene, CDR1 is MNHEY and CDR2 is SMNVEV (reference sequence). The CDR3 runs to 11 residues. In DNA form, the CDR3 reads TGTGCCAGCAGTTTCAAAAACATTCAGTACTTC. Protein: CASSFKNIQYF.

This clonotype appeared many times. This rearrangement joins TRBV7-9 to TRBJ2-1; no firm D call. This CDR3 comprises 18 residues. The germline gives CDR1 SEHNR, CDR2 FQNEAQ (reference sequence). V lost 5 bases to trimming and J lost 0 bases, with 20 bases between them. The CDR3 coding sequence is TGTGCCAGCAGCAGCCTGGTCGAGGTCCCTAGCTCCTACAATGAGCAGTTCTTC. Protein sequence: CASSSLVEVPSSYNEQFF.

This clonotype was seen a few times. The chain combines TRBV5-1 with TRBJ2-1, with D unresolved. Germline lookup yields CDR1 SGHRS and CDR2 YFSETQ. V was shortened by 3 bases and J by 3 bases, with 10 bases between the two germline ends. This CDR3 spans 14 amino acids. The CDR3 region is CASSSDTDYNEQFF. As DNA, the CDR3 is TGCGCCAGCAGCTCCGATACAGACTACAATGAGCAGTTCTTC.

To note about this clonotype: This sequence may be a read error, since a much larger clone differs from it by one base. This chain links TRBV28 with TRBJ2-7; D call uncertain. Germline assignment: CDR1 MDHEN and CDR2 SYDVKM. V was pared by 3 bases and J by 3 bases, with 18 bases between. This CDR3 is 16 amino acids long. CDR3 DNA: TGTGCCAGCAGTTTCGGTCCCGACAAACCTAACTACGAGCAGTACTTC. Protein sequence: CASSFGPDKPNYEQYF.

This clonotype showed up many times. This chain joins TRBV12-3 or TRBV12-4 and TRBJ2-6; TRBD1 aligns across 9 bases. The CDR3 totals 17 residues. Trimming removed 4 bases from V and 0 bases from J; junction bases left unmatched: 4. CDR3 DNA: TGTGCCAGCAGTTCCGGACAGGGGCTCTCTGGGGCCAACGTCCTGACTTTC. It is translated as CASSSGQGLSGANVLTF.

This clonotype was detected many times. The chain links TRBV12-3 or TRBV12-4 to TRBJ2-5; D is unresolved. The CDR3 spans 11 residues. Trimming stripped 6 bases from V and 5 bases from J, with 7 bases between. The CDR3 DNA reads TGTGCCAGCAGCCCCCTGGAGACCCAGTACTTC. Protein product: CASSPLETQYF.